This TCR beta chain was recorded in a study of T-cell memory formation after mild COVID-19. TCRdb re-analysed the 5' RACE reads in MiXCR, keeping a single row per CDR3 protein. The sample has about 560,000 distinct CDR3 sequences; 20% to 25% are singletons. The length of the CDR3 is 14 residues. CDR1 is SGHTA, CDR2 FQGNSA, per germline. The V and J ends lost 2 bases and 8 bases respectively, with 12 bases between them. The sample holds many counts of this clonotype. The chain links TRBV7-2 to TRBJ1-4; possible D gene TRBD1, 5 bases. The TCR comes from an adult woman who had mild COVID-19 (a few samples of this study predate the infection). Cell type and time point are not known. The sequenced sample was PBMCs or a T cell subset sorted from them (not recorded which). Here the CDR3 reads CASSLSQGGEKLFF. Here the CDR3 DNA reads TGTGCCAGCAGCTTATCCCAGGGCGGAGAAAAACTGTTTTTT.